A single sample is the source of the 31 T cell receptor beta chains below, sequenced in a study of blood T cell repertoires in COVID-19. Sequencing used immunoSEQ multiplex PCR; TCRdb keeps in-frame clones, though not all of them. Of 120,000 to 150,000 clones in the sample, about 83% were seen once. Sequencing input: PBMCs or T cells enriched from blood (not recorded which). All receptors come from a woman aged 45-65 years who had been exposed to COVID-19.

J is TRBJ2-5 and V is TRBV5-8, with unresolved D. V was cut by 5 bases and J by 3 bases, with 2 bases left in between. The germline gives CDR1 SGHTS, CDR2 YDEGEE. CDR3 length: 10 residues. This chain's CDR3 is CASSKETQYF. For the CDR3, the DNA is TGTGCCAGCAGTAAAGAGACCCAGTACTTC.

This chain connects TRBV13 to TRBJ2-1; the D gene is possibly TRBD1 (6 bases). V was shortened by 5 bases and J by 10 bases, with 33 bases between the two germline ends. From germline, CDR1 is PRHDT and CDR2 FYEKMQ (reference sequence). The CDR3 loop spans 19 amino acids. CDR3 nucleotides: TGTGCCAGCAGCACAACACGCCGGGACAAAGCCACCCGGCGTCAGGAGCAGTTCTTC. Protein sequence: CASSTTRRDKATRRQEQFF.

The chain employs TRBV11-3 and TRBJ1-1, with 7 nucleotides matching TRBD1. The germline gives CDR1 SGHNT, CDR2 YENEEA. The CDR3 is 15 residues long. Trimming cost V 4 bases and J 3 bases; bases outside gene matches: 8. For the CDR3, the DNA is TGTGCCAGCAGCTCCACAGGGGCTCGGGACACTGAAGCTTTCTTT. Protein: CASSSTGARDTEAFF. Full variable domain (missing parts from reference TRBV11-3 and TRBJ1-1): EAGVVQSPRYKIIEKKQPVAFWCNPISGHNTLYWYLQNLGQGPELLIRYENEEAVDDSQLPKDRFSAERLKGVDSTLKIQPAELGDSAVYLCASSSTGARDTEAFFGQGTRLTVV.

As regards this clone: This specimen includes other DNA sequences encoding the same CDR3. This sequence joins TRBV7-9 and TRBJ1-3; 7 bases align to TRBD1. CDR1 and CDR2 from the germline V gene are SEHNR and FQNEAQ (reference sequence). This CDR3 has 13 residues. V lost 3 bases and J lost 4; bases outside the gene matches: 0. The CDR3, as DNA: TGTGCCAGCAGCTTGGGACAGGGAAACACCATATATTTT. It is translated as CASSLGQGNTIYF.

The chain couples TRBV5-8 to TRBJ1-2; 7 nucleotides line up with TRBD1. CDR3 size: 15 residues. CDR1 and CDR2 from the germline V gene are SGHTS and YDEGEE. Trimming removed 1 base from V and 4 bases from J; junction bases left unmatched: 7. The CDR3 here is CASSLPRQGGYGYTF. CDR3 nucleotide sequence: TGTGCCAGCAGCTTGCCGAGACAGGGTGGCTATGGCTACACCTTC. The full variable domain, its missing parts supplied by reference TRBV5-8 and TRBJ1-2, is EAGVTQSPTHLIKTRGQQATLRCSPISGHTSVYWYQQALGLGLQFLLWYDEGEERNRGNFPPRFSGRQFPNYSSELNVNALELEDSALYLCASSLPRQGGYGYTFGSGTRLTVV.

The J gene is TRBJ1-3, the V gene TRBV9, with 7 bases identical to TRBD1. The germline V gene has CDR1 SGDLS and CDR2 YYNGEE. The V segment lost 3 bases and the J segment 4 bases; nucleotides outside the gene matches: 13. The CDR3 is made up of 17 amino acids. CDR3 amino acids: CASSAHGDSNDGNTIYF. The CDR3 bases are TGTGCCAGCAGCGCCCATGGGGACAGCAACGACGGAAACACCATATATTTT.

This rearrangement joins TRBV9 to TRBJ2-3; D is unresolved. The germline V and J ends were trimmed by 0 bases and 4 bases, with 9 bases remaining between them. The CDR3 is 14 amino acids. The germline V gene encodes CDR1 SGDLS and CDR2 YYNGEE. CDR3: CASSVEAGPDTQYF. In nucleotides, the CDR3 is TGTGCCAGCAGCGTAGAAGCAGGCCCAGATACGCAGTATTTT.

This chain uses TRBV24-1 with TRBJ1-5; 8 bases agree with TRBD1. The CDR3 covers 20 residues. CDR1 and CDR2 (germline): KGHDR, SFDVKD. V trimming: 2 bases; J trimming: 0 bases; junction bases outside the gene matches: 14. The DNA of the CDR3 is TGTGCCACCAGTGATTCAGACAGGGGCGTCGCCGTTTATAGCAATCAGCCCCAGCATTTT. This codes for CATSDSDRGVAVYSNQPQHF.

In the case of this clone: The same CDR3 also results from other DNA sequences found in this sample. CDR3 sequence reads: CASSISGGRNEQFF. In DNA, the CDR3 is TGTGCCAGTAGTATTAGCGGGGGGCGGAATGAGCAGTTCTTC. The rearrangement uses TRBV19 and TRBJ2-1, with 10 bases lining up with TRBD2. V lost 3 bases, J lost 7 bases, and 3 bases stayed unmatched. The CDR3 runs 14 residues. The germline V gene has CDR1 LNHDA and CDR2 SQIVND (reference sequence).

This chain uses TRBV5-1 with TRBJ2-1; 9 nucleotides line up with TRBD1. Germline V gene data show CDR1 as SGHRS and CDR2 as YFSETQ. This CDR3 contains 15 residues. Germline trimming cut 3 bases from V and 8 bases from J; bases unmatched to any gene: 9. The CDR3 loop reads CASSSRGQGIHEQFF. The CDR3 coding sequence is TGCGCCAGCAGCTCAAGAGGACAGGGGATCCATGAGCAGTTCTTC.

J is TRBJ1-3 and V is TRBV6-6; a possible D gene is TRBD1 (6 bases). Germline V gene sequence: CDR1 MNHNY, CDR2 SVGAGI (reference sequence). The CDR3 runs to 13 residues. The ends were cut back, 5 bases at V and 2 bases at J, with 7 bases in the middle. The CDR3 loop reads CASSEGAGNTIYF. The CDR3 DNA is TGTGCCAGCAGTGAGGGGGCTGGAAACACCATATATTTT.

The chain is built from TRBV9 and TRBJ2-1; D might be TRBD1 (6 bases). Germline V gene data show CDR1 as SGDLS and CDR2 as YYNGEE. The V end was cut by 4 bases, the J end by 6 bases, with 11 bases between. The CDR3 totals 13 residues. In DNA form, the CDR3 reads TGTGCCAGCAGCCCAGGGGCCAGCAATGAGCAGTTCTTC. This sequence encodes CASSPGASNEQFF.

The chain carries TRBV9 and TRBJ2-1; 7 nucleotides line up with TRBD2. Germline CDR1 SGDLS, CDR2 YYNGEE. V shed 1 base, J shed 8 bases, and the junction held 3 bases outside the gene matches. The CDR3 length is 13 residues. Here the CDR3 reads CASSVLLADEQFF. For the CDR3, the DNA is TGTGCCAGCAGCGTACTCCTAGCGGATGAGCAGTTCTTC.

J is TRBJ2-1 and V is TRBV3-1 (or the pseudogene TRBV3-2), with 8 bases lining up with TRBD2. V was clipped by 8 bases and J by 0 bases; unmatched bases: 6. Germline CDR1 and CDR2: LGHDT and YNNKEL (reference sequence). The CDR3 contains 15 residues. CDR3 nucleotide sequence: TGTGCCAGCCTTCCAAGCGGGAGCTCCTACAATGAGCAGTTCTTC. Translating gives CASLPSGSSYNEQFF.

This sequence joins TRBV29-1 and TRBJ1-4; TRBD1 aligns across 9 bases. The CDR3 is 12 residues long. CDR1 and CDR2 (germline): SQVTM, ANQGSEA. V lost 5 bases and J lost 8; bases outside the gene matches: 3. The CDR3 DNA follows: TGCAGCGTTCGGACAGGGGAGGAAAAACTGTTTTTT. Translated, it gives CSVRTGEEKLFF.

V is TRBV6-6 and J is TRBJ1-2, with 9 nucleotides matching TRBD1. In germline, CDR1 is MNHNY, CDR2 SVGAGI (reference sequence). This CDR3 has 14 amino acids. Unmatched junction bases numbered 0, after V lost 2 bases and J lost 2 bases. In DNA, the CDR3 is TGTGCCAGCAGTTACGGACAGGGGAACTATGGCTACACCTTC. Protein: CASSYGQGNYGYTF.

To note about this clone: One end of the junction varies from germline; a read error may be responsible. This chain joins TRBV29-1 and TRBJ1-5; D possibly corresponds to TRBD1 (6 bases). CDR3 length equals 15 residues. Germline assignment: CDR1 SQVTM and CDR2 ANQGSEA. The CDR3: CSVQEVGATHQPQHF. Here the CDR3 DNA reads TGCAGCGTTCAAGAGGTGGGGGCAACCCATCAGCCCCAGCATTTT.

The chain is built from TRBV29-1 and TRBJ1-2; a possible D gene is TRBD1 (5 bases). CDR1 SQVTM and CDR2 ANQGSEA come from the germline V gene. This CDR3 spans 13 amino acids. V lost 8 bases to trimming and J lost 2 bases, with 15 bases between them. This CDR3 is CSSGLGGNYGYTF. DNA of the CDR3: TGCAGCTCGGGGCTGGGGGGAAACTATGGCTACACCTTC. The full variable domain, its missing parts supplied by reference TRBV29-1 and TRBJ1-2, is SAVISQKPSRDICQRGTSLTIQCQVDSQVTMMFWYRQQPGQSLTLIATANQGSEATYESGFVIDKFPISRPNLTFSTLTVSNMSPEDSSIYLCSSGLGGNYGYTFGSGTRLTVV.

J is TRBJ2-1 and V is TRBV19; 9 bases align to TRBD1. Germline lookup yields CDR1 LNHDA and CDR2 SQIVND (reference sequence). Germline trimming cut 4 bases from V and 8 bases from J; bases unmatched to any gene: 9. This CDR3 spans 15 amino acids. The CDR3 nucleotides are TGTGCCAGTAGTAGTCCGGGACAGGGTAGGGATGAGCAGTTCTTC. It codes for CASSSPGQGRDEQFF.

The chain carries TRBV9 and TRBJ1-2, with unresolved D. CDR3 length: 16 residues. V lost 3 bases and J 2 bases, leaving 17 bases between the germline ends. Germline loops: CDR1 SGDLS, CDR2 YYNGEE. The CDR3 DNA reads TGTGCCAGCAGCGGACAAGCACGGCAGTGGAACTATGGCTACACCTTC. Translating it yields CASSGQARQWNYGYTF. Complete variable domain (other parts from reference TRBV9 and TRBJ1-2): DSGVTQTPKHLITATGQRVTLRCSPRSGDLSVYWYQQSLDQGLQFLIQYYNGEERAKGNILERFSAQQFPDLHSELNLSSLELGDSALYFCASSGQARQWNYGYTFGSGTRLTVV.

This rearrangement joins TRBV28 to TRBJ1-2; 7 bases align to TRBD1. This CDR3 region has 15 residues. The junction had 7 bases not matched to a gene; V was cut back by 3 bases and J by 3 bases. CDR1 MDHEN and CDR2 SYDVKM come from the germline V gene. Here the CDR3 reads CASSFSPDRDYGYTF. Here the CDR3 DNA reads TGTGCCAGCAGTTTTTCCCCTGACAGGGACTATGGCTACACCTTC.

A few counts support this clone. Other DNA sequences within the sample encode an identical CDR3. The rearrangement uses TRBV5-3 and TRBJ1-1; D is unclear. TRBV5-3 is recorded as an ORF, its role being uncertain. The CDR3 totals 16 residues. Trimming removed 3 bases at V and 0 bases at J, with 15 bases between. The CDR3, as DNA: TGTGCCAGAAGCTCCGGTGACACCTTAATGAACACTGAAGCTTTCTTT. It translates to CARSSGDTLMNTEAFF.

The chain has TRBV4-1 and TRBJ2-3; a weak D match, TRBD2 (6 bases). Per the germline V gene, CDR1 is MGHRA and CDR2 is YSYEKL. V lost 2 bases and J lost 5, with 11 bases in between. The CDR3 runs to 14 residues. The CDR3 coding sequence is TGCGCCAGCAGCCAATGGAGGGGCGTAGATACGCAGTATTTT. This sequence encodes CASSQWRGVDTQYF.

V and J are TRBV19 and TRBJ2-3; D is possibly TRBD1 (6 bases). This CDR3 region has 14 residues. The V end lost 6 bases, the J end lost 2 bases, and 12 bases lay between the germline ends. Germline V gene data show CDR1 as LNHDA and CDR2 as SQIVND (reference sequence). The CDR3 DNA follows: TGTGCCAGTAGCCCGGACAGATCCACAGATACGCAGTATTTT. Protein product: CASSPDRSTDTQYF.

This clone was counted between two and nine times. The V and J genes are TRBV29-1 and TRBJ1-1; no clear D gene. The germline V gene encodes CDR1 SQVTM and CDR2 ANQGSEA. CDR3 length: 11 residues. Between the trimmed V and J ends, which lost 6 bases and 8 bases, there was a span of 13 bases. The DNA of the CDR3 is TGCAGCGTCCGAGGTGGTGGGGAAGCTTTCTTT. Translating it yields CSVRGGGEAFF.

This chain uses TRBV5-1 with TRBJ1-1; 7 positions agree with TRBD1. After removal of 4 bases from V and 7 bases from J, the junction contained 13 bases not matched to a gene. The CDR3 totals 15 residues. Germline V gives CDR1 SGHRS, CDR2 YFSETQ. CDR3 nucleotides: TGCGCCAGCAGCCGCCCAACAGGGGACTTAGGTGAAGCTTTCTTT. It codes for CASSRPTGDLGEAFF.

This clone was counted a single time. The chain recombines TRBV4-3 with TRBJ2-2; possibly TRBD1 for D (6 bases). Germline V gene sequence: CDR1 LGHNA, CDR2 YSLEER. The CDR3 has 16 residues. Trimming pared 1 base from V and 5 bases from J, leaving 14 bases between. The DNA for the CDR3 is TGCGCCAGCAGCCAAGTACAGGGAAATCCAACCGGGGAGCTGTTTTTT. Translation: CASSQVQGNPTGELFF.

The chain joins TRBV5-4 to TRBJ2-3; D is possibly TRBD2 (6 bases). This CDR3 spans 13 amino acids. V was pared by 4 bases and J by 5 bases, with 11 bases between. Germline V gene data show CDR1 as SGHNT and CDR2 as YYREEE (reference sequence). The CDR3 region is CASSPWGEDTQYF. The CDR3 DNA follows: TGTGCCAGCAGCCCGTGGGGGGAAGATACGCAGTATTTT.

The CDR3: CASSVTSGGPETQYF. CDR3 nucleotides: TGTGCCAGCAGCGTGACTAGCGGGGGCCCAGAGACCCAGTACTTC. This rearrangement joins TRBV11-2 to TRBJ2-5; TRBD2 matches 12 bases. The CDR3 sequence is 15 residues long. V lost 5 bases, J lost 4 bases, and 5 bases stayed unmatched. The germline gives CDR1 SGHAT, CDR2 FQNNGV. The whole variable domain, filled in from reference TRBV11-2 and TRBJ2-5, reads EAGVAQSPRYKIIEKRQSVAFWCNPISGHATLYWYQQILGQGPKLLIQFQNNGVVDDSQLPKDRFSAERLKGVDSTLKIQPAKLEDSAVYLCASSVTSGGPETQYFGPGTRLLVL.

The chain couples TRBV20-1 to TRBJ2-1; 9 bases match TRBD1. After removal of 3 bases from V and 6 bases from J, the junction contained 12 bases not matched to a gene. CDR1 DFQATT and CDR2 SNEGSKA come from the germline V gene (reference sequence). The CDR3 consists of 16 residues. CDR3 in DNA: TGCAGTGCTAGTACAGGGGGCAAAGCGAATCCCAATGAGCAGTTCTTC. This encodes CSASTGGKANPNEQFF.

The chain joins TRBV7-2 to TRBJ1-3; 7 bases align to TRBD1. Germline-derived CDR1 and CDR2 are SGHTA and FQGNSA. The J segment lost 0 bases and the V segment lost 5 bases, leaving 10 bases of the junction unmatched. The CDR3 is 17 amino acids. The CDR3: CASSVSGTAISGNTIYF. The CDR3 DNA reads TGTGCCAGCAGCGTCTCCGGGACAGCGATCTCTGGAAACACCATATATTTT. The complete variable domain, with remaining parts taken from reference TRBV7-2 and TRBJ1-3, reads GAGVSQSPSNKVTEKGKDVELRCDPISGHTALYWYRQSLGQGLEFLIYFQGNSAPDKSGLPSDRFSAERTGGSVSTLTIQRTQQEDSAVYLCASSVSGTAISGNTIYFGEGSWLTVV.